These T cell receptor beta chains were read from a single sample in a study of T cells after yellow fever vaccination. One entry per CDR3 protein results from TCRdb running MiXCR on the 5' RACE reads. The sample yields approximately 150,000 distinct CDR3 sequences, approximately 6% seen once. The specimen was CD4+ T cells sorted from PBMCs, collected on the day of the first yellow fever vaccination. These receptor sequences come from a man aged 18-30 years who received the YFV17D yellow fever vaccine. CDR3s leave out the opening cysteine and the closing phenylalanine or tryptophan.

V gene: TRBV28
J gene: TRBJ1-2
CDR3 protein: ASRALPYGYT

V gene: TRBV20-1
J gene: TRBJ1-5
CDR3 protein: SARQGNTQPQH

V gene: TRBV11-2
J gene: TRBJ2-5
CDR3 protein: ASSFSGTVETQY

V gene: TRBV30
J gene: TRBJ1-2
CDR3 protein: AWSVQAANYGYT

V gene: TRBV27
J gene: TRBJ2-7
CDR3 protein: ASSSGTPAYEQY

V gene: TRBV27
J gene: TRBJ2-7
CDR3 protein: ASIIRRAADYEQY

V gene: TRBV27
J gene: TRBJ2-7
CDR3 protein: ASSLRPVWEQY

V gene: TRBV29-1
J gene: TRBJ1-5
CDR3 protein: SATLGGDQPQH

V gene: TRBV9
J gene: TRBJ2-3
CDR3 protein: ASSLSLGPRDTQY

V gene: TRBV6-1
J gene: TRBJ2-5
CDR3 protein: ASSLDRFQETQY

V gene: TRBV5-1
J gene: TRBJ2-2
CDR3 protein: ASSPGQGNGELF

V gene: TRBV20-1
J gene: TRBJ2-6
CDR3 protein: SARRGDGANVLT

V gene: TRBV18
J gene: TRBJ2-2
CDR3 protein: AISPPVTGELF

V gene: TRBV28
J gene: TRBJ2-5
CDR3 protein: ASSFPGGAETQY

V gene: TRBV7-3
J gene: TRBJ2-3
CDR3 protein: ASSRRGTSTDTQY

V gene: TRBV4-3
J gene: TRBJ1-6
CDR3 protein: ASSPSIGQGHSPLH

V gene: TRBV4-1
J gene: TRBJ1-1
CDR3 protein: ATTAWDRGIRGAF

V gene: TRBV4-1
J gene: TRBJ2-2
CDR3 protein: ASSQDKASTGELF

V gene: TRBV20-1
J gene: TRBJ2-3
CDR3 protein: SAGTGGPGTQY

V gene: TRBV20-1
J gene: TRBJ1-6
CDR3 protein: SGIGTLNSPLH

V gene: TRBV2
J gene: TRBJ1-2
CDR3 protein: ASSEAGRYYGYT

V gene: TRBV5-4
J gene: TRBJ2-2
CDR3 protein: ASNSGGANTGELF

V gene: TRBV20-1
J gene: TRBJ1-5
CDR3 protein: SVWGQAAGWNQPQH

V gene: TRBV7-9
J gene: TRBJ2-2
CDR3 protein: ASRTGLSTGELF

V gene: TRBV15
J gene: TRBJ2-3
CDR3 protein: ATSRREGTSTDTQY

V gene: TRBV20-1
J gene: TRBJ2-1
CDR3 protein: SASAGGINEQF

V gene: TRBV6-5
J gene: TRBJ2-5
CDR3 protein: ASSFSFGQQETQY

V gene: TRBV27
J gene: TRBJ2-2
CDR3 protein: ASSLDSVLYANTGELF

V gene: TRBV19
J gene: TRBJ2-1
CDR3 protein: ASRKRGAGEQF

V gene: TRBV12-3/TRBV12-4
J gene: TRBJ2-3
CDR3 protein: ASSPGTTTGTQY

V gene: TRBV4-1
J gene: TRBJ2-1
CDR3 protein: ASSQGQGPVLAQF

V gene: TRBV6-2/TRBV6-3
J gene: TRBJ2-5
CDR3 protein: ASSSPLEVQETQY

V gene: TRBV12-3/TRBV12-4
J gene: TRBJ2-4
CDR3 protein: ASRPPGTALAKNIQY

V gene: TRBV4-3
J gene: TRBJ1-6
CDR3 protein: ASSPAPGQENSPLH

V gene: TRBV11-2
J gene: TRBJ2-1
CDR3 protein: ASSLNRNEQF

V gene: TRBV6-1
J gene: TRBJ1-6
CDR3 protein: ASFFEVLH

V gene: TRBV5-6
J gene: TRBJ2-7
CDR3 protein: ARGPRDNYEQY

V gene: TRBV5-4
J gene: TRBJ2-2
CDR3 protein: ASSQDGGVLTGELF

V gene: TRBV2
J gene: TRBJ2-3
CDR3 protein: ASSYTDTQY

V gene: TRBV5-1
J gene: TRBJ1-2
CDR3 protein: ASSSGRLPLYGYT

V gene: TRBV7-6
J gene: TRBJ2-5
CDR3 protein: ASSATWQETQY

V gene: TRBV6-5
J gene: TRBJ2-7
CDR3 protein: ASSYSRQGSYEQY